The 23 T cell receptor beta chains listed next were all sequenced from one sample in a study of shared clonotypes between healthy human individuals. Profiled with immunoSEQ multiplex PCR; TCRdb holds only in-frame clones, not every one. Here the sample spans hundreds of thousands of clones, 70% to 80% being singletons. Sequencing was done on a sample of PBMCs. Receptor source: a woman aged 40 to 50 in good health. Some clones in this sample may be carry-over from other donors' samples.

The V call is TRBV27, the J call TRBJ1-3; D might be TRBD1 (6 bases). The CDR3 has 13 residues. Germline values: CDR1 MNHEY, CDR2 SMNVEV (reference sequence). V was pared by 5 bases and J by 5 bases, with 10 bases between. CDR3 DNA: TGTGCCAGCAGTCCCGGACAGCGAAACACCATATATTTT. Translation gives CASSPGQRNTIYF.

This clone was recorded once. The V gene is TRBV27, the J gene TRBJ2-7; D is perhaps TRBD2 (6 bases). Trimming took 2 bases from V and 2 from J, leaving 13 bases between them. CDR3 length: 15 amino acids. The germline gives CDR1 MNHEY, CDR2 SMNVEV (reference sequence). Here the CDR3 DNA reads TGTGCCAGCAGTTTAGGCGCGGGACGGGCCTACGAGCAGTACTTC. Its translation is CASSLGAGRAYEQYF.

The sample holds one count of this clone. This sequence joins TRBV30 and TRBJ1-1; 8 positions match TRBD1. V lost 4 bases to trimming and J lost 5 bases; unmatched junction nucleotides: 9. The CDR3 is made up of 14 amino acids. Germline assignment: CDR1 GTSNPN and CDR2 SVGIG (reference sequence). The CDR3 region has the DNA TGTGCCTGGATAGGACTCGGACAGGGAACTGAAGCTTTCTTT. Amino acids: CAWIGLGQGTEAFF.

The chain couples TRBV6-1 to TRBJ2-1; 11 bases line up with TRBD2. The CDR3 is 15 amino acids. With V trimmed by 9 bases and J by 4 bases, 8 bases remained unmatched. Germline V gives CDR1 MNHNS, CDR2 SASEGT. CDR3 nucleotide sequence: TGTGCCAGTTTAATCCGACTAGCGGGATACAATGAGCAGTTCTTC. It encodes CASLIRLAGYNEQFF.

This clone has more than one count but fewer than ten. One base away lies a much larger clone, so this may be a sequencing read error. The gene calls are TRBV4-3 and TRBJ1-1; the D is unclear. Germline CDR1 is LGHNA and CDR2 is YSLEER. Trimming shortened V by 5 bases and J by 0 bases, and 7 bases separated the two germline ends. The CDR3 length is 13 residues. The DNA for the CDR3 is TGCGCCAGCAGCTTGGCGATGAACACTGAAGCTTTCTTT. This sequence encodes CASSLAMNTEAFF.

Note on this clone: This CDR3 fails to terminate in the conserved phenylalanine or tryptophan, so it likely reflects a read error. The DNA is omitted, as the CDR3 cannot be located on it reliably, and the CDR3 follows TCRdb's listing. The CDR3 sequence is CASHYGEGRPV. This chain connects TRBV19 to TRBJ2-3; the D segment call TRBD2 is taken from the table without a DNA check. The CDR3 sequence runs 11 residues, both termini included. Germline values: CDR1 LNHDA, CDR2 SQIVND (reference sequence).

This rearrangement joins TRBV10-2 to TRBJ1-2, with D hard to call. Germline CDR1 WSHSY, CDR2 SAAADI. Trimming stripped 1 base from V and 8 bases from J, with 8 bases between. CDR3 size: 12 residues. The CDR3 is CASSEWGKGYTF. In nucleotides, the CDR3 is TGCGCCAGCAGTGAGTGGGGAAAAGGCTACACCTTC.

In its sample, this clone was seen once. This chain links TRBV7-2 with TRBJ2-3; D not certain. Between the trimmed V and J ends, which lost 5 bases and 1 base, there was a span of 10 bases. The germline V gene encodes CDR1 SGHTA and CDR2 FQGNSA. The CDR3 has 14 amino acids. This CDR3 reads CASSTNAGTDTQYF. For the CDR3, the DNA is TGTGCCAGCAGCACCAACGCGGGCACAGATACGCAGTATTTT.

The rearrangement uses TRBV28 and TRBJ1-1; D remains ambiguous. V was trimmed by 8 bases and J by 4 bases, leaving 17 bases between them. Germline assignment: CDR1 MDHEN and CDR2 SYDVKM. This CDR3 has 14 residues. The CDR3 nucleotides read TGTGCCAGCTTTCTCTCCGGGATCATCACTGAAGCTTTCTTT. Translating it yields CASFLSGIITEAFF.

This clone turned up a few times. The J gene is TRBJ2-3, the V gene TRBV5-1, with 9 bases fitting TRBD2. CDR1 and CDR2 from the germline V gene are SGHRS and YFSETQ. CDR3 length: 14 residues. V lost 4 bases and J lost 5; bases outside the gene matches: 5. Here the CDR3 DNA reads TGCGCCAGCAGCCAGGGACTAGCCGTAGATACGCAGTATTTT. Amino acid sequence: CASSQGLAVDTQYF.

V and J are TRBV19 and TRBJ2-5, with a weak D call TRBD2 (5 bases). The CDR3 covers 16 residues. The germline V and J ends were trimmed by 2 bases and 4 bases, with 17 bases remaining between them. CDR1 and CDR2 (germline): LNHDA, SQIVND (reference sequence). The CDR3, as DNA: TGTGCCAGTAGTATATCGGGATCCTGGGCGGGAGAGACCCAGTACTTC. It codes for CASSISGSWAGETQYF. The complete variable domain, with remaining parts taken from reference TRBV19 and TRBJ2-5, reads DGGITQSPKYLFRKEGQNVTLSCEQNLNHDAMYWYRQDPGQGLRLIYYSQIVNDFQKGDIAEGYSVSREKKESFPLTVTSAQKNPTAFYLCASSISGSWAGETQYFGPGTRLLVL.

The chain employs TRBV25-1 and TRBJ2-7; weak D call: TRBD1 (6 bases). There are 16 residues in the CDR3. CDR1 MGHDK and CDR2 SYGVNS come from the germline V gene. The V gene lost 0 bases and the J gene lost 7 bases, with 19 bases spanning the gap. The CDR3 here is CASSEYTVRGREEQYF. CDR3 in DNA: TGTGCCAGCAGTGAATATACGGTCAGGGGTAGGGAGGAGCAGTACTTC.

A few counts support this clone. V is TRBV6-6 and J is TRBJ2-5; D unclear. Germline lookup yields CDR1 MNHNY and CDR2 SVGAGI (reference sequence). The CDR3 consists of 14 residues. Deletions cut 7 bases from V and 1 base from J, with 13 bases between. This CDR3 reads CASTSRVGQETQYF. For the CDR3, the DNA is TGTGCCAGCACCAGCCGGGTGGGCCAAGAGACCCAGTACTTC.

The count of this clone is one. The rearrangement uses TRBV11-2 and TRBJ2-3; 9 bases map to TRBD2. Germline V lookup: CDR1 SGHAT, CDR2 FQNNGV. The V gene end was trimmed by 5 bases and the J gene end by 6 bases; junction bases not matched to a gene: 12. The length of the CDR3 is 16 residues. The DNA for the CDR3 is TGTGCCAGCAGCCCCCAGTGGCGGGAGGGTATCGATACGCAGTATTTT. Protein sequence: CASSPQWREGIDTQYF.

A single count supports this clone. J is TRBJ2-7 and V is TRBV5-4, with 7 bases lining up with TRBD2. The ends lost 2 bases at V and 2 bases at J; junction bases unmatched: 1. The germline V gene has CDR1 SGHNT and CDR2 YYREEE (reference sequence). CDR3 length equals 13 residues. The CDR3 is CASSFGLAYEQYF. Written as DNA, the CDR3 is TGTGCCAGCAGCTTCGGACTAGCCTACGAGCAGTACTTC.

The V and J genes are TRBV5-5 and TRBJ1-2, with TRBD1 identical over 7 bases. V lost 2 bases to trimming and J lost 4 bases; unmatched junction nucleotides: 2. Germline CDR1 is SGHKS and CDR2 is YYEKEE (reference sequence). The CDR3 consists of 13 residues. CDR3 loop: CASSFRQGYGYTF. The CDR3 bases are TGTGCCAGCAGCTTCCGACAGGGCTATGGCTACACCTTC.

This clone has just a few counts. The chain employs TRBV7-8 and TRBJ2-4; either TRBD1 or TRBD2 may supply D (5 bases each). The V end lost 5 bases, the J end lost 0 bases, and 14 bases lay between the germline ends. CDR3 length: 16 residues. Germline assignment: CDR1 SGHVS and CDR2 FQNEAQ. The CDR3 is CASSNRDAEAKNIQYF. The DNA for the CDR3 is TGTGCCAGCAGCAACCGGGACGCAGAAGCCAAAAACATTCAGTACTTC.

This CDR3 is CASSHGRGSNTGELFF. DNA for the CDR3: TGTGCCAGTAGTCATGGCAGGGGGTCGAACACCGGGGAGCTGTTTTTT. This chain joins TRBV19 and TRBJ2-2, with TRBD1 matching 7 bases. Germline V CDR1 and CDR2: LNHDA, SQIVND (reference sequence). V was clipped by 5 bases and J by 0 bases; unmatched bases: 6. This CDR3 is 16 amino acids long.

The J gene is TRBJ2-2, the V gene TRBV7-3, with 7 bases fitting TRBD1. The V gene end was trimmed by 5 bases and the J gene end by 6 bases; junction bases not matched to a gene: 9. The CDR3 has 15 residues. The germline V gene encodes CDR1 SGHTA and CDR2 FQGTGA. The CDR3 region is CASSPGDRDAGELFF. DNA of the CDR3: TGTGCCAGCAGCCCAGGCGACAGGGACGCCGGGGAGCTGTTTTTT.

This clone was seen a few times. The same CDR3 also results from other DNA sequences found in this sample. CDR3: CASSLGVSGNTIYF. The CDR3 DNA reads TGCGCCAGCAGCTTGGGTGTCTCTGGAAACACCATATATTTT. The chain combines TRBV5-1 with TRBJ1-3; D ambiguous. CDR1 is SGHRS and CDR2 is YFSETQ in the germline V gene. V shed 0 bases and J shed 0 bases, with 4 bases lying between them. The CDR3 extends over 14 amino acids.

The rearrangement joins TRBV2 to TRBJ2-3; D gene ambiguous. Looked up from germline, CDR1 is SNHLY and CDR2 is FYNNEI. The CDR3 runs to 15 residues. V shed 2 bases and J shed 1 base, with 10 bases lying between them. The DNA of the CDR3 is TGTGCCAGCAGTGAAAGTTATAGCCGCACAGATACGCAGTATTTT. Its translation is CASSESYSRTDTQYF.

Worth noting for this clone: The same CDR3 is also encoded by other DNA sequences in this sample. The gene calls are TRBV18 and TRBJ2-5; a possible D gene is TRBD2 (5 bases). CDR3 length: 12 residues. The V and J ends lost 3 bases and 4 bases respectively, with 6 bases between them. The germline CDR1 and CDR2 sequences are KGHSH and LQKENI. As DNA, the CDR3 is TGTGCCAGCTCACCGGCGGGAGAGACCCAGTACTTC. It yields the protein CASSPAGETQYF.

The chain carries TRBV4-3 and TRBJ2-1; D unclear. The V end lost 2 bases, the J end lost 9 bases, and 14 bases lay between the germline ends. This CDR3 has 14 amino acids. Germline V lookup: CDR1 LGHNA, CDR2 YSLEER. CDR3 in amino acids: CASSQSFSSFEQFF. CDR3 coding DNA: TGCGCCAGCAGCCAATCGTTCTCCTCATTTGAGCAGTTCTTC.